The 9 T cell receptor beta chains presented below share a single source sample, sequenced in a study of T-cell reconstitution after alpha-beta-depleted transplantation in children. Library preparation (for TCRbeta) was performed with unique molecular identifiers. MiXCR, run by TCRdb on the PCR reads, gives a single entry per CDR3 protein. The sample carries about 600,000 distinct CDR3 sequences, approximately 10% recorded once. Sequenced here: PBMCs from the stem cell graft donor, sampled from the stem cell graft. The receptor source for this set is a human donor who donated a stem cell graft to a child with acute myeloid leukemia.

Only a few counts were recorded for this clonotype. The gene calls are TRBV20-1 and TRBJ2-1; D not certain. Germline V gene sequence: CDR1 DFQATT, CDR2 SNEGSKA (reference sequence). The CDR3 runs 14 residues. Trimming left V 3 bases short and J 5 bases short, with 14 bases between. The CDR3 coding sequence is TGCAGTGCTAGTTTGGCTAGGAGTAACAATGAGCAGTTCTTC. It specifies CSASLARSNNEQFF.

The chain combines TRBV20-1 with TRBJ2-2; 11 nucleotides align to TRBD2. Germline V CDR1 and CDR2: DFQATT, SNEGSKA (reference sequence). Germline trimming cut 3 bases from V and 2 bases from J; bases unmatched to any gene: 2. The CDR3 contains 15 residues. The CDR3 protein is CSASSGRANTGELFF. Written as DNA, the CDR3 is TGCAGTGCTAGTAGCGGGAGGGCCAACACCGGGGAGCTGTTTTTT.

This clonotype was seen repeatedly, ten times or more. V and J are TRBV29-1 and TRBJ2-7, with 9 bases identical to TRBD1. V was pared by 4 bases and J by 4 bases, with 5 bases of the junction left unmatched. The CDR3 loop spans 13 amino acids. Germline loops: CDR1 SQVTM, CDR2 ANQGSEA. The CDR3: CSVVGTGIYEQYF. The CDR3 nucleotides are TGCAGCGTTGTGGGGACAGGGATATACGAGCAGTACTTC.

This clonotype showed up just a few times. The J gene is TRBJ2-1, the V gene TRBV11-2, with a tentative D call TRBD2 (5 bases). V shed 2 bases and J shed 7 bases, with 12 bases lying between them. The germline V gene encodes CDR1 SGHAT and CDR2 FQNNGV. The CDR3 covers 14 residues. CDR3 nucleotide sequence: TGTGCCAGCAGCTTACTTCCTAGCCAAAATGAGCAGTTCTTC. Translating gives CASSLLPSQNEQFF.

The gene calls are TRBV5-1 and TRBJ2-2; 14 nucleotides line up with TRBD2. The junction had 10 bases not matched to a gene; V was cut back by 5 bases and J by 7 bases. Germline CDR1 and CDR2: SGHRS and YFSETQ. The CDR3 loop spans 17 amino acids. The DNA for the CDR3 is TGCGCCAGCAGTTCCGGACTAGCGGGAGGTATCCACGGGGAGCTGTTTTTT. Protein: CASSSGLAGGIHGELFF.

This clonotype has just a few counts. The rearrangement joins TRBV7-9 to TRBJ2-7; 7 positions agree with TRBD1. Per germline, CDR1 SEHNR and CDR2 FQNEAQ (reference sequence). The CDR3 contains 14 residues. The V gene end was trimmed by 7 bases and the J gene end by 7 bases; junction bases not matched to a gene: 13. The CDR3 here is CASNPPTGVGEQYF. DNA of the CDR3: TGTGCCAGCAACCCACCTACAGGGGTGGGGGAGCAGTACTTC.

Comments on this clonotype: One base away lies a much larger clone, so this may be a sequencing read error. The genes are TRBV20-1 and TRBJ2-2; D remains unclear. Per the germline V gene, CDR1 is DFQATT and CDR2 is SNEGSKA (reference sequence). This CDR3 comprises 16 residues. CDR3 protein: CCARDGRARVTGELFF. The CDR3, as DNA: TGCTGTGCTAGAGATGGTCGAGCTAGGGTCACCGGGGAGCTGTTTTTT.

The V and J genes are TRBV29-1 and TRBJ1-1; 7 nucleotides line up with TRBD1. V lost 4 bases, J lost 9 bases, and 11 bases stayed unmatched. Per the germline V gene, CDR1 is SQVTM and CDR2 is ANQGSEA. There are 13 residues in the CDR3. The CDR3 region has the DNA TGCAGCGTTGCCCTGAGGGGGCAAGGGAAAGCTTTCTTT. This sequence encodes CSVALRGQGKAFF.

This clonotype was picked up many times. This chain uses TRBV9 with TRBJ2-7, with unresolved D. The V gene lost 4 bases and the J gene lost 0 bases, with 17 bases spanning the gap. Germline V lookup: CDR1 SGDLS, CDR2 YYNGEE. The CDR3 extends over 16 amino acids. CDR3 in DNA: TGTGCCAGCAGCCCCCGGCAGTCCGGATTCTCCTACGAGCAGTACTTC. Its protein is CASSPRQSGFSYEQYF.